This TCR beta chain is drawn from a study of cytomegalovirus exposure and HLA in healthy donors. Study context: Unique TCRs numbering some 77 million, obtained from HLA-typed donors, made up an early data release. General study points: Immune exposure information comprised only CMV serostatus.

CDR3 size: 13 residues. Germline V gene sequence: CDR1 MGHRA, CDR2 YSYEKL. V shed 1 base and J shed 8 bases, with 9 bases lying between them. Primers for the PCR totalled 60 Vbeta and 13 Jbeta. Data came from immunoSEQ multiplex PCR; TCRdb stores just in-frame clones and leaves some out. The listing records around 75,000 clones. On this clone: The antigen is unknown.

The V gene is TRBV4-1, the J gene TRBJ2-1; D ambiguous. The clonotype was recovered from a man aged 50-59 years in good health and CMV-seropositive. Sequenced input: PBMCs. CDR3 in amino acids: CASSQVSRDEQFF. The CDR3, as DNA: TGCGCCAGCAGCCAAGTGAGTAGAGATGAGCAGTTCTTC.